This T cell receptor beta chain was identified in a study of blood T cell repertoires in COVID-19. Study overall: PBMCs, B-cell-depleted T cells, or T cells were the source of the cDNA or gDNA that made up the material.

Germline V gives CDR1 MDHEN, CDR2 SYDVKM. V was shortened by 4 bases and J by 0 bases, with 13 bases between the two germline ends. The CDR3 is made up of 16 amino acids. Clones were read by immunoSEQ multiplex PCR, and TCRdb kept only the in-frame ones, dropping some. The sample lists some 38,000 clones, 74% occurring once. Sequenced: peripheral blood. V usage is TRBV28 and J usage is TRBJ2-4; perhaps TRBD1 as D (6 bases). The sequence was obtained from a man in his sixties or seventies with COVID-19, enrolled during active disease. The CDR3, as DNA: TGTGCCAGCAGTTCATCAGGGGCCCTAGCCAAAAACATTCAGTACTTC. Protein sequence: CASSSSGALAKNIQYF.